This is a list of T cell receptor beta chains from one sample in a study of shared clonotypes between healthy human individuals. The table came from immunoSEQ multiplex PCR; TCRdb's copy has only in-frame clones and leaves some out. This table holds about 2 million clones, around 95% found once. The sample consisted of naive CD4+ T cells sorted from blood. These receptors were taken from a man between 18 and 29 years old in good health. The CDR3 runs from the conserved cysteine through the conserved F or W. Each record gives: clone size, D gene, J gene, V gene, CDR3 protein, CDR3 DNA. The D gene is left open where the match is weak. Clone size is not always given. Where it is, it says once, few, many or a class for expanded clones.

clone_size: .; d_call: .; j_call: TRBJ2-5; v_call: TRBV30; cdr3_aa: CAWGGGTAGETQYF; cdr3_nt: TGTGCCTGGGGAGGCGGGACAGCGGGAGAGACCCAGTACTTC
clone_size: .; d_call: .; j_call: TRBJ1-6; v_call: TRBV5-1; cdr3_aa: CASSSSGAGNSPLHF; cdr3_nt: TGCGCCAGCAGCTCATCAGGGGCGGGGAATTCACCCCTCCACTTT
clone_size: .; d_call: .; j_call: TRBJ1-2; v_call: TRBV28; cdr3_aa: CASSLGTYGYTF; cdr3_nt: TGTGCCAGCAGCTTGGGGACCTATGGCTACACCTTC
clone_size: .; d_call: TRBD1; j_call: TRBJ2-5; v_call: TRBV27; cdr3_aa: CASATTGKSQYF; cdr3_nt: TGTGCCAGCGCCACGACAGGGAAGTCCCAGTACTTC
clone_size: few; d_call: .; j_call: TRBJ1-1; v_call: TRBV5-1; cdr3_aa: CASSYQENTEAFF; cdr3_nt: TGCGCCAGCAGCTATCAGGAGAACACTGAAGCTTTCTTT
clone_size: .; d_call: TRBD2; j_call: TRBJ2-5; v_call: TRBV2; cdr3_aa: CASSDAGLAETQYF; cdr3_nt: TGTGCCAGCAGTGATGCGGGACTAGCCGAGACCCAGTACTTC
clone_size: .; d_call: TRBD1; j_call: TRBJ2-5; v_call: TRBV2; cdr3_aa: CASVQGQETQYF; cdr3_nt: TGTGCCAGCGTACAGGGGCAAGAGACCCAGTACTTC
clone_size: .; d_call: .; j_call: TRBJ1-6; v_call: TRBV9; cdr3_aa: CASSSTTGNSPLHF; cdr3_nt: TGTGCCAGCAGCTCGACAACAGGGAATTCACCCCTCCACTTT
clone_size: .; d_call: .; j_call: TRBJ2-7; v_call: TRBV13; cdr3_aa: CASSFRQGSYEQYF; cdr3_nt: TGTGCCAGCAGCTTTCGTCAGGGGAGCTACGAGCAGTACTTC
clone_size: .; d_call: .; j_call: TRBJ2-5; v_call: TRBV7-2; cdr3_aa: CASSQWGRETQYF; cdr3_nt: TGTGCCAGCAGCCAATGGGGGCGGGAGACCCAGTACTTC
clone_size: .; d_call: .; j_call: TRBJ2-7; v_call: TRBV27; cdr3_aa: CASSLERGDEQYF; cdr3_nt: TGTGCCAGCAGTTTAGAAAGGGGTGACGAGCAGTACTTC
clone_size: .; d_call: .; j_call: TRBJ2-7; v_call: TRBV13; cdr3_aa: CASSLVGLSYEQYF; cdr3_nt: TGTGCCAGCAGCTTAGTGGGACTCTCCTACGAGCAGTACTTC
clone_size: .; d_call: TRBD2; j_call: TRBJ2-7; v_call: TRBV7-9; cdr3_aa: CASSLNSGRDHYEQYF; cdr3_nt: TGTGCCAGCAGCTTAAATAGCGGGAGGGATCACTACGAGCAGTACTTC
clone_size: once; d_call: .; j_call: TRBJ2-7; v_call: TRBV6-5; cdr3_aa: CAGLGRAEQYF; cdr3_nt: TGTGCCGGCCTGGGCAGGGCCGAGCAGTACTTC
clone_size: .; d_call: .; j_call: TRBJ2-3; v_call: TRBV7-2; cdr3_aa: CASSPGLGSTDTQYF; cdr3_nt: TGTGCCAGCAGCCCCGGACTGGGTAGCACAGATACGCAGTATTTT
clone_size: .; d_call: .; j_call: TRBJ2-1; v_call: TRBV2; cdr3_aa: CASKIVNEQFF; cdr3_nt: TGTGCCAGCAAAATAGTTAATGAGCAGTTCTTC